The next 6 T cell receptor beta chains were all read from a single sample in a study of cytomegalovirus exposure and HLA in healthy donors. PCR employed 60 Vbeta and 13 Jbeta primers. Assay: immunoSEQ multiplex PCR; the TCRdb copy retains only in-frame clones and omits some. Seen here are 95,000 to 150,000 clones, about 81% observed once, and the top ten hold approximately 1%. Sequenced material: PBMCs. These TCRs come from a woman in her 30s in good health and CMV-seronegative.

V gene TRBV10-2 combines with J gene TRBJ2-2; D gene ambiguous. The CDR3 runs 12 residues. V gave up 7 bases and J gave up 0 bases, with 3 bases separating them. Germline V gene data show CDR1 as WSHSY and CDR2 as SAAADI. The DNA for the CDR3 is TGCGCCAGCACTCCGAACACCGGGGAGCTGTTTTTT. The encoded protein is CASTPNTGELFF.

V usage is TRBV6-1 and J usage is TRBJ2-5, with D perhaps TRBD2 (7 bases). The CDR3 extends over 14 amino acids. V dropped 2 bases and J dropped 5 bases, with 12 bases sitting between them. Germline V gene data show CDR1 as MNHNS and CDR2 as SASEGT. CDR3 DNA: TGTGCCAGCAGTGAACTGGGGGGGGCTGAGACCCAGTACTTC. This encodes CASSELGGAETQYF.

In the case of this clone: One end of the junction varies from germline; a read error may be responsible. The chain employs TRBV7-9 and TRBJ1-4, with TRBD1 as a possible D gene (6 bases). The germline V gene encodes CDR1 SEHNR and CDR2 FQNEAQ (reference sequence). CDR3 length equals 12 residues. The CDR3 reads CASSLDGQRGLF. CDR3 bases: TGTGCCAGCAGCTTAGATGGACAGAGAGGGCTTTTT.

The V gene is TRBV6-1, the J gene TRBJ2-7, with D maybe TRBD2 (6 bases). The CDR3 contains 15 residues. Germline V gene data show CDR1 as MNHNS and CDR2 as SASEGT. The ends were cut back, 1 base at V and 2 bases at J, with 12 bases in the middle. In DNA, the CDR3 is TGTGCCAGCAGTGAAGGTTCGGGGGAGCCCTACGAGCAGTACTTC. This sequence encodes CASSEGSGEPYEQYF.

This clone was detected only a few times. This chain's CDR3 is CASSQAGTDANYGYTF. As DNA, the CDR3 is TGTGCCAGCAGCCAAGCCGGGACAGACGCTAACTATGGCTACACCTTC. The chain recombines TRBV4-2 with TRBJ1-2; 7 nucleotides agree with TRBD1. This CDR3 has 16 residues. Trimming removed 1 base from V and 0 bases from J; junction bases left unmatched: 5. Germline V gives CDR1 LGHNA, CDR2 YNFKEQ.

The CDR3 nucleotides are TGTGCCAGCAGTTTAGCGGGAGAAGAGGACTACGAGCAGTACTTC. This gives the protein CASSLAGEEDYEQYF. V gene TRBV27 combines with J gene TRBJ2-7, with TRBD2 identical over 7 bases. Germline trimming cut 2 bases from V and 3 bases from J; bases unmatched to any gene: 7. Germline V gene lookup returns CDR1 MNHEY and CDR2 SMNVEV (reference sequence). The CDR3 contains 15 residues.